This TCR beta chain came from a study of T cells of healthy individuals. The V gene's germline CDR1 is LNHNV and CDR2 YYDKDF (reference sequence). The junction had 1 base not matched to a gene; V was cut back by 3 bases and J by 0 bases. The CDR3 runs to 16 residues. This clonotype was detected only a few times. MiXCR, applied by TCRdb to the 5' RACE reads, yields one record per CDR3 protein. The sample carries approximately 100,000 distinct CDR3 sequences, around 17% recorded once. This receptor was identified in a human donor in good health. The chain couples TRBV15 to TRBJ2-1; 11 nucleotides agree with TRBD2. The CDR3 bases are TGTGCCACCAGCAGCACTAGCGGGGGCTCCTACAATGAGCAGTTCTTC. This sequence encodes CATSSTSGGSYNEQFF.